This T cell receptor (beta chain) was observed in a study of somatic mutations in cytotoxic T cells in rheumatoid arthritis (dated by TCRdb to the late 2010s). Context from the whole study: Right after diagnosis and prior to the start of any treatment, about 33 ml EDTA of peripheral blood was drawn from patients. To characterize clonality, the study used TCRB deep sequencing while asking whether somatic mutations are carried by expanded CD8+ T-cell clones in newly diagnosed, untreated rheumatoid arthritis. Patients and controls did not essentially differ in median age, which was nearly identical between the groups. For 60 or so rheumatoid arthritis patients and some 20 healthy controls, TCRB deep sequencing was carried out. Some V beta antibody-stained T-cell populations were flow-sorted on a FACSAria II or Sony SH800 at nearly 100% purity, and sorted V beta1+ cells also underwent TCRB sequencing.

The immunoSEQ assay was applied to genomic DNA for TCRB CDR3 sequencing. On the authors' methods: When patient CD8+ clones exceeding 1% were checked against published virus-specific TCRB sequences, only a few matched. The analyses included only productive TCRB rearrangements. Clonality was expressed as a Shannon entropy-based productive clonality index, with each clone defined by a unique TCRB CDR3 sequence. The template counts of each clone relative to the total templates per sample were used to calculate repertoire overlap between two samples. V-gene usage from TCRB sequencing and V-gene usage measured by flow cytometry were correlated (Spearman r of 0.61). The table was pulled from immuneACCESS by TCRdb, which kept in-frame rearrangements only. Such tables lose some clones; where checked, under half of the loss comes from unresolved V genes, and the rest has no known cause. V and J calls plus clone size are reproduced from that table; the DNA served to infer D and trimming. This sample gives 15,000 or so clones in total; about four fifths of them show up just once. The ten largest clones add up to under 20% of the sample.

V is cut by 6 bases and J by 4 bases, and the space between the germline ends is 15 bases. The CDR3 holds 14 amino acids from the cysteine to the phenylalanine. The entry retains the CDR3 DNA only, 42 bases that are in frame from base 1. CDR1 and CDR2 were assigned from the germline V gene as SGHAT and FQNNGV. Results and caveats for the whole study, not just this receptor: In about an eighth of the 65 patients, more than 20% of CD8+ cells belonged to the largest CD8+ clone, while several identical CD8+ TCRB sequences were shared between blood and synovial fluid. The slight underrepresentation of TRBV07 in patients was not corrected for multiple comparisons. Rheumatoid arthritis patients and age-matched healthy controls did not significantly differ in CD8+ T-cell clonality. Viral specificity could not be ruled out by absence from virus-specific databases, and the antigen targets of the expanded CD8+ clones remained unknown. Healthy controls showed no age-related increase in CD8+ clonality, whereas patients did (Spearman r of about 0.52).

Positive magnetic bead selection on an AutoMACS was used to isolate CD4+ and CD8+ cells, with flow cytometry used to check purity. Clonal expansions were first screened by flow cytometry with a TCR V beta antibody panel, then characterized by TCRB deep sequencing of sorted CD8+ fractions. Peripheral blood mononuclear cells were isolated by Ficoll-Paque PLUS density gradient separation. Nucleospin Tissue or Tissue XS kits were used to extract DNA from CD4-enriched, CD8-enriched or PBMC samples, and a Qubit 2.0 fluorometer was used for quantification. For this clone: Its antigen is still unknown. No much larger clonotype is one base removed from it; base qualities were not supplied.

Sequences were obtained from CD8+ T cells sorted from blood. Rearrangement joined TRBV11-2 to TRBJ1-1; the D gene is possibly TRBD1, with 5 bases matching. This TCR derives from an adult with rheumatoid arthritis. Here the CDR3 is given as CASRSGRVSTEAFF. The DNA sequence reads TGTGCCAGCAGATCCGGCAGGGTATCCACTGAAGCTTTCTTT.